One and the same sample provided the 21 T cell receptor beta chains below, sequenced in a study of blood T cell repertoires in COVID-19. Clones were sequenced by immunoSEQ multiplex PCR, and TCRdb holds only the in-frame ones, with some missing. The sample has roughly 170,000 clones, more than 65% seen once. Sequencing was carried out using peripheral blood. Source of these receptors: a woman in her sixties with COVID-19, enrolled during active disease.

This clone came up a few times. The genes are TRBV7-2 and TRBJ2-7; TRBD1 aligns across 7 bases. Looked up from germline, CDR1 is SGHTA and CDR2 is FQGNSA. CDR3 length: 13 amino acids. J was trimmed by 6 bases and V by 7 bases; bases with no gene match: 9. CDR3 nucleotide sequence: TGTGCCAGCACCTTTATAACAGGGGCCGAGCAGTACGTC. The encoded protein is CASTFITGAEQYV.

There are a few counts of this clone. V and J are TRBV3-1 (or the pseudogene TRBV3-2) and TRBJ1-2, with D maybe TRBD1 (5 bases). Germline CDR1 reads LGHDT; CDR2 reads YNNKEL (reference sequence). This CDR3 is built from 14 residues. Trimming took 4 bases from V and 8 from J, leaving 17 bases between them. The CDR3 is CASSPLAQGSGYTF. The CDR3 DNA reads TGTGCCAGCAGCCCCCTTGCTCAGGGTAGCGGCTACACCTTC.

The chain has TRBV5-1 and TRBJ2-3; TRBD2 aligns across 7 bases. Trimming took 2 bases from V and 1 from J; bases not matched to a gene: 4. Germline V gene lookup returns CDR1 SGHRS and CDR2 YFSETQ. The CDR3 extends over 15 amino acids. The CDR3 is CASSFGGRRTDTQYF. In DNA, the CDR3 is TGCGCCAGCAGCTTTGGCGGGAGACGCACAGATACGCAGTATTTT.

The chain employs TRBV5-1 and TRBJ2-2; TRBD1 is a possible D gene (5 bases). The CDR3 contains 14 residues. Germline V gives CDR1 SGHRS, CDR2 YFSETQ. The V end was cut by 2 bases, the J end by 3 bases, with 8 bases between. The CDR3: CASSFRVDTGELFF. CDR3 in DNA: TGCGCCAGCAGCTTCAGGGTCGACACCGGGGAGCTGTTTTTT.

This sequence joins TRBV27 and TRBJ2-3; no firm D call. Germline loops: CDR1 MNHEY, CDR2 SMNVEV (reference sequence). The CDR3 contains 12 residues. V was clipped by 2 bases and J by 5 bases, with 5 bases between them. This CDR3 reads CASSLNRDTQYF. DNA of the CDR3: TGTGCCAGCAGTTTAAATAGAGATACGCAGTATTTT.

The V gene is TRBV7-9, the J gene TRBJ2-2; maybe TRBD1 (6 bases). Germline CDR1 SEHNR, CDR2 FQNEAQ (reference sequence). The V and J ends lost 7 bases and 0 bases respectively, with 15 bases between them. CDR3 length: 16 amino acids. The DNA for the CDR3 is TGTGCCAGCAACATACAGGGTTCTCCGAACACCGGGGAGCTGTTTTTT. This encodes CASNIQGSPNTGELFF.

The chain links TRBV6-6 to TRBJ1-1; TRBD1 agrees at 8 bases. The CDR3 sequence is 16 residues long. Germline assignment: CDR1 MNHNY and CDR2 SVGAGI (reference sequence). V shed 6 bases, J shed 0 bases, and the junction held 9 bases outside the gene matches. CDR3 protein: CASRDRVEGMNTEAFF. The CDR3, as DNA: TGTGCCAGCAGGGACAGGGTGGAGGGCATGAACACTGAAGCTTTCTTT.

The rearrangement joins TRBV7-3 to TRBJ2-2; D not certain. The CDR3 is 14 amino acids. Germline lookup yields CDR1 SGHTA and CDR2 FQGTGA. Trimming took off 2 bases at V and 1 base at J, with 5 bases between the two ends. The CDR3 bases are TGTGCCAGCAGCTTAGACAAGAACACCGGGGAGCTGTTTTTT. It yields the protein CASSLDKNTGELFF.

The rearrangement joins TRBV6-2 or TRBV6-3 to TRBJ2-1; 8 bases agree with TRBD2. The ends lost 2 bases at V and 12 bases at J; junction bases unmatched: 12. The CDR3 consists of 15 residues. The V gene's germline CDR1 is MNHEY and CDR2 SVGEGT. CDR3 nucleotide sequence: TGTGCCAGCAGTTACCAGATTAGCGGGACATCACGGCAGTTCTTC. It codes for CASSYQISGTSRQFF.

The CDR3 reads CATSRDQRAFRSEQFF. The CDR3 DNA reads as TGTGCCACCAGCAGAGACCAGCGGGCCTTTCGTAGTGAGCAGTTCTTC. This chain connects TRBV15 to TRBJ2-1, with D tentatively TRBD2 (6 bases). The germline gives CDR1 LNHNV, CDR2 YYDKDF (reference sequence). The CDR3 runs 16 residues. Trimming stripped 0 bases from V and 9 bases from J, with 18 bases between.

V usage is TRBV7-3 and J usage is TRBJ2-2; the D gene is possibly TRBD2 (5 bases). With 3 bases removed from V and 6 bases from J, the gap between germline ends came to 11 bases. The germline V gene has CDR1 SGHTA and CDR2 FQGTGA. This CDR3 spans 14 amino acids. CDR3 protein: CASSFKGEPGELFF. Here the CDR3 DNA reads TGTGCCAGCAGCTTTAAGGGAGAACCCGGGGAGCTGTTTTTT.

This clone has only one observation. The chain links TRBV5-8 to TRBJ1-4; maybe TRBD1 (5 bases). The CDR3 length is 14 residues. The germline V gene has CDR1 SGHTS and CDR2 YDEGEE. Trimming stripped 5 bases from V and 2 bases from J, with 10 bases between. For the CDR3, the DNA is TGTGCCAGCAGTAAGAAGGGGACTAATGAAAAACTGTTTTTT. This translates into CASSKKGTNEKLFF.

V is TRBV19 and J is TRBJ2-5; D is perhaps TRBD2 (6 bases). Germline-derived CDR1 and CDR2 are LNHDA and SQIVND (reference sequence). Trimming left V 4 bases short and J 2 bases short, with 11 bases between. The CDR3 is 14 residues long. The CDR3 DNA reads TGTGCCAGTAGTAGATCGGCGGGGCAAGAGACCCAGTACTTC. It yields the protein CASSRSAGQETQYF. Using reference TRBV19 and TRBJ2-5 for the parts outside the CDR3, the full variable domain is DGGITQSPKYLFRKEGQNVTLSCEQNLNHDAMYWYRQDPGQGLRLIYYSQIVNDFQKGDIAEGYSVSREKKESFPLTVTSAQKNPTAFYLCASSRSAGQETQYFGPGTRLLVL.

For the CDR3, the DNA is TGCGCCAGCAGCCAATTAGCGAACAGGGTCGTGAACACTGAAGCTTTCTTT. It translates to CASSQLANRVVNTEAFF. The genes are TRBV4-1 and TRBJ1-1; tentatively, D is TRBD1 (6 bases). CDR1 and CDR2 from the germline V gene are MGHRA and YSYEKL. V was pared by 2 bases and J by 0 bases, with 16 bases between. This CDR3 contains 17 residues.

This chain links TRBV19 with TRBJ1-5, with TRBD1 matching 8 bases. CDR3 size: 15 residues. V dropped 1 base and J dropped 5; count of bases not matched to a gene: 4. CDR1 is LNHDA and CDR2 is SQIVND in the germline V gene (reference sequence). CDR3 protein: CASSIAGGRYQPQHF. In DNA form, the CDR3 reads TGTGCCAGTAGTATAGCAGGGGGCAGGTATCAGCCCCAGCATTTT.

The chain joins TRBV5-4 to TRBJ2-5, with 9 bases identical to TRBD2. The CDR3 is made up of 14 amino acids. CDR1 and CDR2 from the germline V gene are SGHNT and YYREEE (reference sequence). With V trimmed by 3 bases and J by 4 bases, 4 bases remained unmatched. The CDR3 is CASSSAGGGETQYF. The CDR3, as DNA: TGTGCCAGCAGCTCCGCGGGGGGGGGAGAGACCCAGTACTTC.

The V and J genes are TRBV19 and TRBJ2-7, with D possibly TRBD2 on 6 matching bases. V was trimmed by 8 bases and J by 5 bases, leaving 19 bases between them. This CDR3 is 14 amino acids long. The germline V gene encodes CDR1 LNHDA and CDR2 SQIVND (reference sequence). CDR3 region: CASPGGPKTHEQYV. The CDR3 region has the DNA TGTGCCAGTCCCGGAGGGCCAAAGACCCACGAGCAGTACGTC.

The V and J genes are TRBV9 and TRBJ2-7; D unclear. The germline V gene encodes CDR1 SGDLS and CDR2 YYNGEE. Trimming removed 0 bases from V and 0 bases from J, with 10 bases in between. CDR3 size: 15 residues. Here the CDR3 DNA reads TGTGCCAGCAGCGTAGCGACGGGTAGCTCCTACGAGCAGTACTTC. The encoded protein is CASSVATGSSYEQYF.

The CDR3, as DNA: TGTGCCAGCAGTGAAGGGGGCCTTGGAAACACCATATATTTT. Translating it yields CASSEGGLGNTIYF. The chain carries TRBV7-9 and TRBJ1-3; TRBD1 aligns across 7 bases. The CDR3 is made up of 14 amino acids. The V gene's germline CDR1 is SEHNR and CDR2 FQNEAQ (reference sequence). V trimming: 6 bases; J trimming: 3 bases; junction bases outside the gene matches: 5.

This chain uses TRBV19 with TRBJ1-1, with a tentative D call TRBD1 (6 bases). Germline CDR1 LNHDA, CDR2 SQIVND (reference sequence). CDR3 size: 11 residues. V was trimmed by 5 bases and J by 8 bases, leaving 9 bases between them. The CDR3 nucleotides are TGTGCCAGTAGTTTTACAGGGGAAGCTTTCTTT. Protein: CASSFTGEAFF.

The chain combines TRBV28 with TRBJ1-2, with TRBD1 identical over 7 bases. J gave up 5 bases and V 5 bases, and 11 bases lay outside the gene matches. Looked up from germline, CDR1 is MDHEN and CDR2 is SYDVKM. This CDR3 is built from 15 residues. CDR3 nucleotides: TGTGCCAGCAGTCCCCGACAGGGCCTTTGGTATGGCTACACCTTC. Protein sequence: CASSPRQGLWYGYTF.